These T cell receptor beta chains were read from a single sample in a study of sequential checkpoint blockade in melanoma. Profiling relied on immunoSEQ multiplex PCR, and the TCRdb table lists in-frame clones only, not all of them. The profile covers 4,000 or so clones, with about 23% appearing a single time and approximately 13% taken by the ten largest. The sample in question was tumor tissue (inferred from file names), obtained from a patient given nivolumab and ipilimumab in sequence. The origin of the receptors is a human donor with melanoma. Both conserved end residues are part of each CDR3. The D gene is left open where the match is weak. Not every row has a clone size; where given, it reads once, few, many or a size class.

TRBD1	TRBV25-1	TRBJ2-2	few	TGTGCCAGCAGTGACCCGGGACAGGGGAACACCGGGGAGCTGTTTTTT	CASSDPGQGNTGELFF
NA	TRBV30	TRBJ2-1	few	TGTGCCTGGAGTGTCGGCCTAGCCTCCTACAATGAGCAGTTCTTC	CAWSVGLASYNEQFF
NA	TRBV11-3	TRBJ1-2	medium-sized	TGTGCCAGCACCCTAACGGGGGTAAACTATGGCTACACCTTC	CASTLTGVNYGYTF
NA	TRBV9	TRBJ2-7	many	TGTGCCAGCAGCTTAGTCCCTCACTACGAGCAGTACTTC	CASSLVPHYEQYF
NA	TRBV9	TRBJ2-1	many	TGTGCCAGCATGTACGGACAGTCCTACAATGAGCAGTTCTTC	CASMYGQSYNEQFF
NA	TRBV11-3	TRBJ2-3	medium-sized	TGTGCCAGCAGCTTAGGAGGGGGATTCACAGATACGCAGTATTTT	CASSLGGGFTDTQYF
NA	TRBV5-1	TRBJ2-1	NA	TGCGCCAGCAGCTTGGCCAAGGGGGTATACAATGAGCAGTTCTTC	CASSLAKGVYNEQFF
TRBD1	TRBV6-8	TRBJ1-1	few	TGTGCCAGCAGGGACAGGATGAACACTGAAGCTTTCTTT	CASRDRMNTEAFF
NA	TRBV6-8	TRBJ1-1	NA	TGTGCCAGCCGCCCAGGGTGGGATACTGAAGCTTTCTTT	CASRPGWDTEAFF
TRBD2	TRBV5-1	TRBJ2-3	NA	TGCGCCAGCAGCCCCTACCCTAGCGGGGGCACTAGCACAGATACGCAGTATTTT	CASSPYPSGGTSTDTQYF
NA	TRBV5-1	TRBJ2-7	NA	TGCGCCAGCAGGATAGCGGACCTCTGGGACGAGCAGTACTTC	CASRIADLWDEQYF
NA	TRBV6-8	TRBJ2-2	NA	TGTGCCAGCAGACCCCTCCGGGACATAACGAACACCGGGGAGCTGTTTTTT	CASRPLRDITNTGELFF
NA	TRBV6-8	TRBJ1-4	NA	TGTGCCAGCAGCTGGACAAAAGGGGAAAAACTGTTTTTT	CASSWTKGEKLFF
NA	TRBV11-3	TRBJ2-2	many	TGTGCCAGCAGCCAGACGAAGGGTTCCGGGGAGCTGTTTTTT	CASSQTKGSGELFF
TRBD1	TRBV11-3	TRBJ2-1	many	TGTGCCAGCAAGGGGACAGCCTCCTACAATGAGCAGTTCTTC	CASKGTASYNEQFF